A single sample gave rise to the 21 T cell receptor beta chains below, sequenced in a study of shared clonotypes between healthy human individuals. Naivety among CD8 cells was defined by CD45RO negativity and positive CCR7 selection, thereby excluding terminally differentiated effector memory CD45RA+ cells. Data came from immunoSEQ multiplex PCR; TCRdb stores just in-frame clones and leaves some out. The table lists around 2,100,000 clones, roughly 95% of them singletons. What was sequenced was naive CD8+ T cells sorted from blood. Source of these receptors: a young man in good health.

This chain connects TRBV30 to TRBJ2-1; D possibly uses TRBD1 or TRBD2 (5 bases each). Trimming pared 2 bases from V and 4 bases from J, leaving 12 bases between. The CDR3 is 14 amino acids. The germline V gene has CDR1 GTSNPN and CDR2 SVGIG (reference sequence). CDR3: CAWSIGTGYNEQFF. Written as DNA, the CDR3 is TGTGCCTGGAGTATCGGGACCGGTTACAATGAGCAGTTCTTC. The whole variable domain, remainder taken from reference TRBV30 and TRBJ2-1, is SQTIHQWPATLVQPVGSPLSLECTVEGTSNPNLYWYRQAAGRGLQLLFYSVGIGQISSEVPQNLSASRPQDRQFILSSKKLLLSDSGFYLCAWSIGTGYNEQFFGPGTRLTVL.

The rearrangement joins TRBV5-4 to TRBJ2-7; 7 bases line up with TRBD1. From germline, CDR1 is SGHNT and CDR2 YYREEE (reference sequence). The CDR3 sequence is 15 residues long. V gave up 4 bases and J gave up 4 bases; unmatched junction bases: 11. The CDR3, as DNA: TGTGCCAGCAGCCGTTCCGGGACAGAATTTTACGAGCAGTACTTC. Its protein is CASSRSGTEFYEQYF. The full variable domain, its missing parts supplied by reference TRBV5-4 and TRBJ2-7, is ETGVTQSPTHLIKTRGQQVTLRCSSQSGHNTVSWYQQALGQGPQFIFQYYREEENGRGNFPPRFSGLQFPNYSSELNVNALELDDSALYLCASSRSGTEFYEQYFGPGTRLTVT.

The J gene is TRBJ2-3, the V gene TRBV7-6, with D possibly matching TRBD2 (6 bases). CDR1 and CDR2 from the germline V gene are SGHVS and FNYEAQ. The CDR3 has 16 amino acids. The V end lost 1 base, the J end lost 0 bases, and 11 bases lay between the germline ends. CDR3: CASSLVAGTSTDTQYF. The CDR3 nucleotides are TGTGCCAGCAGCTTAGTGGCGGGGACTAGCACAGATACGCAGTATTTT. Combining the CDR3 with reference TRBV7-6 and TRBJ2-3 gives the whole variable domain GAGVSQSPRYKVTKRGQDVALRCDPISGHVSLYWYRQALGQGPEFLTYFNYEAQQDKSGLPNDRFSAERPEGSISTLTIQRTEQRDSAMYRCASSLVAGTSTDTQYFGPGTRLTVL.

This rearrangement joins TRBV12-1 to TRBJ2-3; the table's D call of TRBD2 was not tested on the DNA. TRBV12-1 has pseudogene status. This CDR3 is 15 amino acids long. CDR3 coding DNA: TGTGCCAGCAGCCAAATTCGGGGGAGAGGAGATACGCAGTATTTT. It encodes CASSQIRGRGDTQYF.

The chain recombines TRBV27 with TRBJ1-2; TRBD1 agrees at 8 bases. The CDR3 extends over 13 amino acids. Germline lookup yields CDR1 MNHEY and CDR2 SMNVEV (reference sequence). Trimming at V came to 2 bases and at J to 6 bases, leaving 2 bases not matched to a gene. CDR3 bases: TGTGCCAGCAGTTTACAGGGGGCACATGGCTACACCTTC. It yields the protein CASSLQGAHGYTF.

As to this clone: Distinct nucleotide sequences in the sample also encode this CDR3. The chain has TRBV5-4 and TRBJ2-7; D not certain. This CDR3 has 13 amino acids. V shed 0 bases and J shed 3 bases, with 7 bases lying between them. Per the germline V gene, CDR1 is SGHNT and CDR2 is YYREEE (reference sequence). The CDR3 region is CASSLGGFYEQYF. CDR3 in DNA: TGTGCCAGCAGCTTGGGGGGTTTCTACGAGCAGTACTTC.

The chain links TRBV13 to TRBJ2-1; 15 bases fit TRBD2. Germline trimming cut 5 bases from V and 10 bases from J; bases unmatched to any gene: 9. From germline, CDR1 is PRHDT and CDR2 FYEKMQ (reference sequence). The CDR3 sequence is 16 residues long. This CDR3 reads CASSQWGLAGGGEQFF. DNA of the CDR3: TGTGCCAGCAGCCAGTGGGGACTAGCGGGAGGCGGGGAGCAGTTCTTC.

The chain joins TRBV6-1 to TRBJ1-2; 9 nucleotides match TRBD1. Germline CDR1 is MNHNS and CDR2 is SASEGT. This CDR3 has 14 residues. V gave up 4 bases and J gave up 9 bases; unmatched junction bases: 9. Here the CDR3 reads CASSGTGELSRYTF. The CDR3, as DNA: TGTGCCAGCAGTGGGACAGGGGAACTAAGTCGCTACACCTTC.

Worth noting for this clone: Other DNA sequences in the sample encode the same CDR3. J is TRBJ1-2 and V is TRBV27; possibly TRBD1 for D (6 bases). The CDR3 sequence is 13 residues long. Germline CDR1 is MNHEY and CDR2 is SMNVEV (reference sequence). With 4 bases removed from V and 2 bases from J, the gap between germline ends came to 8 bases. The CDR3 DNA sequence: TGTGCCAGCAGTTCGGGGGGCAACTATGGCTACACCTTC. Protein sequence: CASSSGGNYGYTF.

This sequence joins TRBV28 and TRBJ2-5; D gene unclear. The ends were cut back, 5 bases at V and 0 bases at J, with 7 bases in the middle. Germline loops: CDR1 MDHEN, CDR2 SYDVKM. CDR3 length: 13 residues. The CDR3 sequence is CASSSPDQETQYF. Here the CDR3 DNA reads TGTGCCAGCAGTAGCCCCGACCAAGAGACCCAGTACTTC.

The V and J genes are TRBV9 and TRBJ1-4, with 7 bases identical to TRBD1. V lost 3 bases to trimming and J lost 4 bases; unmatched junction nucleotides: 9. There are 16 residues in the CDR3. Germline V CDR1 and CDR2: SGDLS, YYNGEE. The CDR3 coding sequence is TGTGCCAGCAGCGCGGGGACCGGGACAGTTAATGAAAAACTGTTTTTT. It is translated as CASSAGTGTVNEKLFF. Combining the CDR3 with reference TRBV9 and TRBJ1-4 gives the whole variable domain DSGVTQTPKHLITATGQRVTLRCSPRSGDLSVYWYQQSLDQGLQFLIQYYNGEERAKGNILERFSAQQFPDLHSELNLSSLELGDSALYFCASSAGTGTVNEKLFFGSGTQLSVL.

This chain uses TRBV5-6 with TRBJ2-1, with D possibly being TRBD2 (5 bases). CDR3 length: 15 amino acids. Germline CDR1 is SGHDT and CDR2 is YYEEEE. Trimming pared 1 base from V and 2 bases from J, leaving 10 bases between. The CDR3 sequence: CASSLFEGPYNEQFF. DNA of the CDR3: TGTGCCAGCAGCTTGTTTGAGGGTCCCTACAATGAGCAGTTCTTC. The complete variable domain, with remaining parts taken from reference TRBV5-6 and TRBJ2-1, reads DAGVTQSPTHLIKTRGQQVTLRCSPKSGHDTVSWYQQALGQGPQFIFQYYEEEERQRGNFPDRFSGHQFPNYSSELNVNALLLGDSALYLCASSLFEGPYNEQFFGPGTRLTVL.

This rearrangement joins TRBV27 to TRBJ2-7; maybe TRBD2 (6 bases). Deletions cut 5 bases from V and 6 bases from J, with 17 bases between. Per germline, CDR1 MNHEY and CDR2 SMNVEV (reference sequence). The CDR3 has 14 residues. Here the CDR3 reads CASSTTAGVVEQYF. The DNA of the CDR3 is TGTGCCAGCAGTACCACAGCGGGTGTAGTCGAGCAGTACTTC.

V is TRBV2 and J is TRBJ2-1, with 8 bases matching TRBD2. V lost 6 bases and J lost 6; bases outside the gene matches: 10. The CDR3 runs to 15 residues. Germline CDR1 is SNHLY and CDR2 is FYNNEI. The CDR3 here is CASSRGLVGANEQFF. The CDR3 coding sequence is TGTGCCAGCAGCCGGGGACTAGTCGGGGCCAATGAGCAGTTCTTC.

This chain uses TRBV5-4 with TRBJ2-1; D tentatively fits TRBD1 or TRBD2 (5 bases each). V was shortened by 4 bases and J by 12 bases, with 17 bases between the two germline ends. Germline V gene data show CDR1 as SGHNT and CDR2 as YYREEE (reference sequence). The CDR3 consists of 13 residues. This CDR3 is CASSPGTSQGQFF. The CDR3 DNA is TGTGCCAGCAGCCCCGGGACGTCTCAGGGGCAGTTCTTC.

Comment on this clone: Other DNA sequences from this sample encode an identical CDR3 as well. This chain links TRBV9 with TRBJ2-2; D gene uncertain. V was cut by 3 bases and J by 7 bases, with 7 bases left in between. The CDR3 is 12 residues long. Per germline, CDR1 SGDLS and CDR2 YYNGEE. The CDR3 bases are TGTGCCAGCAGCGCCCTCGGCGGGGAGCTGTTTTTT. Amino acids: CASSALGGELFF.

The CDR3 bases are TGTGCCAGCAGTCGTACAGGGGTCGCTAATGAAAAACTGTTTTTT. Translated, it gives CASSRTGVANEKLFF. This rearrangement joins TRBV28 to TRBJ1-4, with TRBD1 identical over 7 bases. V lost 5 bases and J lost 3; bases outside the gene matches: 6. The CDR3 runs to 15 residues. CDR1 is MDHEN and CDR2 is SYDVKM in the germline V gene.

The chain combines TRBV10-2 with TRBJ1-1; no clear D gene. CDR1 and CDR2 from the germline V gene are WSHSY and SAAADI. CDR3 length equals 12 residues. The V end lost 3 bases, the J end lost 3 bases, and 5 bases lay between the germline ends. The CDR3 reads CASSDPDTEAFF. The CDR3 nucleotides are TGCGCCAGCAGTGACCCGGACACTGAAGCTTTCTTT.

The chain carries TRBV6-1 and TRBJ1-1; D possibly corresponds to TRBD1 (5 bases). The CDR3 is made up of 13 amino acids. From germline, CDR1 is MNHNS and CDR2 SASEGT. Trimming stripped 3 bases from V and 3 bases from J, with 8 bases between. Here the CDR3 reads CASSEMGDTEAFF. DNA for the CDR3: TGTGCCAGCAGTGAGATGGGGGACACTGAAGCTTTCTTT.

A note on this clone: Other nucleotide sequences in the sample specify the same CDR3. V gene TRBV25-1 combines with J gene TRBJ2-3; D unclear. The CDR3 has 11 amino acids. Trimming shortened V by 4 bases and J by 3 bases, and 2 bases separated the two germline ends. Germline V gene data show CDR1 as MGHDK and CDR2 as SYGVNS. The CDR3 DNA reads TGTGCCAGCAGTGTGACAGATACGCAGTATTTT. It yields the protein CASSVTDTQYF.

The rearrangement uses TRBV28 and TRBJ2-1; 8 bases match TRBD2. Unmatched junction bases numbered 4, after V lost 8 bases and J lost 4 bases. The CDR3 sequence is 13 residues long. In germline, CDR1 is MDHEN, CDR2 SYDVKM. The CDR3 DNA follows: TGTGCCAGCGGGTCGGGGGGGTACAATGAGCAGTTCTTC. The encoded protein is CASGSGGYNEQFF.